Listed here are 2 T cell receptor beta chains from one sample, sequenced in a study of CD8 T cells in Susac syndrome. An amount of RNA that ranged from 0.5 to 1 ug was reverse transcribed with random hexamers. MiXCR, run by TCRdb on the immunoSEQ multiplex PCR reads, gives a single entry per CDR3 protein. The sample yields 180,000 or so distinct CDR3 sequences, approximately 96% seen once. Sequencing was carried out using CD4+ T cells from PBMCs. Every receptor here comes from a human donor with multiple sclerosis.

J is TRBJ2-5 and V is TRBV20-1, with 11 bases aligning to TRBD2. Losses at the gene ends were 6 bases for V and 2 bases for J; bases not matched to a gene: 20. This CDR3 is 19 amino acids long. Germline assignment: CDR1 DFQATT and CDR2 SNEGSKA (reference sequence). CDR3 sequence reads: CSANRVIAGGKTYQETQYF. The CDR3 DNA reads as TGCAGTGCCAACAGGGTTATAGCGGGGGGGAAAACCTATCAAGAGACCCAGTACTTC.

This chain uses TRBV6-2 or TRBV6-3 with TRBJ2-7, with D possibly matching TRBD1 (6 bases). The ends were cut back, 6 bases at V and 2 bases at J, with 14 bases in the middle. Germline V CDR1 and CDR2: MNHEY, SVGEGT. The CDR3 is made up of 14 amino acids. As DNA, the CDR3 is TGTGCCAGCAGAGGACGACAGGCCGCCTACGAGCAGTACTTC. This codes for CASRGRQAAYEQYF.